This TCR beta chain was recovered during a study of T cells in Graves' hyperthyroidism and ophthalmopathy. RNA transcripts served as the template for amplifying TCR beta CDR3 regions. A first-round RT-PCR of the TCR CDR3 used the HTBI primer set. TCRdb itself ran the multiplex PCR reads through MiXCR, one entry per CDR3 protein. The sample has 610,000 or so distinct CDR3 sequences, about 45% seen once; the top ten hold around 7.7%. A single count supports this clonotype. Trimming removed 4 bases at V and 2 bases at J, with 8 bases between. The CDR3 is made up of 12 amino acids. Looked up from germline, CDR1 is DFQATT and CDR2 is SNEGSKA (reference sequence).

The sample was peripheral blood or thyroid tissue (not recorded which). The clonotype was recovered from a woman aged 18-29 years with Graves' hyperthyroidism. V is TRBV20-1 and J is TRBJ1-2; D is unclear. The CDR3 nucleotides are TGCAGTGCTACGAGACAAAACTATGGCTACACCTTC. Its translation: CSATRQNYGYTF.